One T cell receptor beta chain is described in this entry. The antigen remains undetermined. The sample belongs to a study of PD-1 blockade in classical Hodgkin lymphoma. Study results and caveats: The study reported lower baseline TCR diversity in newly diagnosed patients than in healthy donors. Complete responders' diversity at baseline resembled that of newly diagnosed patients. By cycle point C4D1, TCR diversity had risen significantly in CD4+ cells (but not CD8+ cells).

The assay was immunoSEQ multiplex PCR, and TCRdb's table has in-frame clones only and misses some. The data hold about 96,000 clones, with approximately 94% observed a single time. Time point described: cycle 4 day 1 (C4D1), after six to seven weeks of nivolumab. All the patients suffered relapse after autologous stem cell transplantation, and brentuximab vedotin exposure differed. With 6 bases clipped from V and 4 bases from J, the junction kept 6 bases outside the gene matches. The CDR3 covers 14 residues. Germline CDR1 reads WNHNN; CDR2 reads SYGVQD (reference sequence). This chain joins TRBV10-1 and TRBJ2-5; TRBD1 matches at 9 bases. The origin of this receptor is a human donor with classical Hodgkin lymphoma. The source material was peripheral blood mononuclear cells (PBMCs), sampled before the fourth cycle of nivolumab. The CDR3 nucleotides are TGCGCCAGCAGCATGGACAGGGGAAGAGAGACCCAGTACTTC. Translating gives CASSMDRGRETQYF.